The entry below describes one T cell receptor beta chain. Its antigen remains undetermined. Base qualities were left out, and no much larger clone turns up one base away. CDR1 is given as SGHVS and CDR2 as FQNEAQ, both from the germline V gene. Counted from cysteine to phenylalanine, this CDR3 has 16 amino acids. CDR3 DNA only is kept here, 48 bases in frame from base 1. V is pared back by 2 bases and J by 1 base, with 13 bases lying between the germline termini. No immune events, such as infections, were documented for the healthy donors during the collection period. Time-dependent variance in a beta-binomial model of T-cell clone differential abundance was calibrated using healthy-donor blood repertoires as a training cohort. The training cohort was composed of 10 or so healthy donors, 3 female and 7 male. Donor ages ranged from about 25 to 64 years, with an average of approximately 43 years. Obtained from a commercial supplier, whole blood was collected from each healthy donor at three time points set around 2 weeks apart. For immunosequencing, genomic DNA was extracted from unsorted whole blood.

The immunoSEQ Assay, which uses bias-controlled multiplex PCR amplification of genomic DNA, was used to profile TCRbeta CDR3 regions. The study's processing was this. To quantify the absolute abundance of each unique TCRbeta CDR3 region, the sequences were collapsed and filtered. Differential abundance was tested with a binomial (Fisher-equivalent) model and with a beta-binomial model adding time-dependent variance fitted from healthy donors. Clones with fewer than 5 combined templates were removed, and differential abundance was called for clones with a Benjamini-Hochberg FDR below 0.01. In the beta-binomial model, variance was expressed as a function of the total template count across the two samples, in the form v = (b*log(k)+a)^2. TCRdb mirrors the immuneACCESS table, restricted to in-frame sequences. Some clones are absent from its copies; in checked studies, under half trace to an unresolved V gene, and the reason for the others is unknown. From that table come the V and J calls and clone size; the DNA was used to work out D and trimming. The sample table contains around 66,000 clones; only one count was recorded for approximately 89% of them. The ten largest clones take up under 5% of the sample.

This record comes from a study of identifying expanded T cells in peripheral blood (dated by TCRdb to the late 2010s). About the investigation overall: Technical replicates were generated by sequencing separate aliquots of the same genomic DNA pool, and four replicates were compared pairwise. General conclusions and limits of the study: Both the number of clones called differentially abundant and the false-positive rate were significantly reduced by the beta-binomial model across all healthy-donor time intervals. The binomial model flagged 0.9 to 1.5 differentially abundant clones between technical replicates, compared with 15 to 17 over roughly 2 weeks and about 20 over roughly 4 weeks. Variance in clone template counts between approximately two-week samples significantly increased with total template count across all healthy donors. The authors expected that biological variance in healthy repertoires might rise further over much longer intervals, such as months to years.

Sequenced sample: blood. The source is a person aged 18 to 70 in good health. The V gene is TRBV7-8 and the J gene is TRBJ2-3; the D segment could be TRBD1, given 6 matching bases. The CDR3 in this case is CASSLLGAQGTDTQYF. The nucleotides are TGTGCCAGCAGCTTATTGGGGGCGCAGGGCACAGATACGCAGTATTTT. The variable domain in full, with residues beyond the CDR3 obtained from the reference TRBV7-8 and TRBJ2-3 genes, is GAGVSQSPRYKVAKRGQDVALRCDPISGHVSLFWYQQALGQGPEFLTYFQNEAQLDKSGLPSDRFFAERPEGSVSTLKIQRTQQEDSAVYLCASSLLGAQGTDTQYFGPGTRLTVL.